This entry concerns a single T cell receptor beta chain. As yet, its antigen is unknown. CDR3 length: 15 residues. V was pared by 6 bases and J by 0 bases, with 8 bases of the junction left unmatched. The germline V gene has CDR1 DFQATT and CDR2 SNEGSKA (reference sequence). The data are from a study of T-cell memory formation after mild COVID-19. Study-level findings and limits: Researchers report contracting CD4+ clones mostly in CM and EM, with CD8+ clones in EMRA.

TCRdb reprocessed the 5' RACE reads via MiXCR and lists one record per CDR3 protein. Among about 90,000 distinct CDR3 sequences listed, approximately 16% were seen once. This chain uses TRBV20-1 with TRBJ2-7; 10 bases are a match to TRBD1. Sequenced sample: PBMCs or a T cell subset sorted from them (not recorded which). The source of this sequence is a man aged 18-30 years who had mild COVID-19 (a few samples of this study predate the infection). Cell type and time point are not known. The CDR3 DNA reads as TGCAGTGCCGAACCGGGACAGGGGAGCTCCTACGAGCAGTACTTC. Translated, it gives CSAEPGQGSSYEQYF.